The 32 T cell receptor beta chains in this list originate from one sample, sequenced in a study of blood T cell repertoires in COVID-19 (dated by TCRdb to 2018 to 2021). The method was the immunoSEQ multiplex PCR assay. This immuneACCESS table, as held by TCRdb, lists in-frame sequences with V and J called but not all clones. Of the missing ones, under half trace to an unresolved V gene in checked studies; the others have no known cause. The sample table lists around 160,000 clones, around 84% of them with a count of one. The ten largest account for approximately 5.4% of the sample. The source material was PBMCs or T cells enriched from blood (not recorded which). The origin of the receptors is a man aged 35-49 years who had recovered from COVID-19.

The chain carries TRBV2 and TRBJ1-1, with TRBD1 matching 8 bases. Germline V gene lookup returns CDR1 SNHLY and CDR2 FYNNEI. CDR3 length equals 15 residues. Unmatched junction bases numbered 5, after V lost 5 bases and J lost 0 bases. CDR3 region: CASSQQGAVNTEAFF. The CDR3 bases are TGTGCCAGCAGTCAGCAGGGGGCAGTGAACACTGAAGCTTTCTTT.

The chain recombines TRBV19 with TRBJ2-7; 9 nucleotides match TRBD1. Germline assignment: CDR1 LNHDA and CDR2 SQIVND (reference sequence). This CDR3 contains 16 residues. The ends lost 3 bases at V and 2 bases at J; junction bases unmatched: 8. In DNA, the CDR3 is TGTGCCAGTAGTATCAAGGTACAGGGGGCTGCCTACGAGCAGTACTTC. This translates into CASSIKVQGAAYEQYF.

This clone was observed a handful of times. The chain uses TRBV5-8 and TRBJ1-4, with D maybe TRBD1 (5 bases). There are 17 residues in the CDR3. Germline CDR1 and CDR2: SGHTS and YDEGEE. Trimming shortened V by 1 base and J by 8 bases, and 21 bases separated the two germline ends. CDR3 bases: TGTGCCAGCAGCTTGAGACAGTATATCAATTTTAGCGAAAAACTGTTTTTT. This gives the protein CASSLRQYINFSEKLFF.

V usage is TRBV11-2 and J usage is TRBJ1-5; D gene unclear. The CDR3 runs 15 residues. The V gene's germline CDR1 is SGHAT and CDR2 FQNNGV. The V end was cut by 3 bases, the J end by 0 bases, with 9 bases between. The chain's CDR3 is CASSFSAGSNQPQHF. CDR3 in DNA: TGTGCCAGCAGCTTTTCGGCGGGTAGCAATCAGCCCCAGCATTTT.

The genes are TRBV10-3 and TRBJ2-3; perhaps TRBD2 as D (6 bases). Looked up from germline, CDR1 is ENHRY and CDR2 is SYGVKD. Trimming shortened V by 3 bases and J by 4 bases, and 14 bases separated the two germline ends. This CDR3 is built from 15 residues. The CDR3 reads CAISDVGGVADTQYF. The CDR3 region has the DNA TGTGCCATCAGTGATGTTGGAGGGGTGGCAGATACGCAGTATTTT.

This clone occurred a few times. The V gene is TRBV9, the J gene TRBJ2-5, with 7 bases identical to TRBD1. This CDR3 contains 19 residues. The germline gives CDR1 SGDLS, CDR2 YYNGEE. Trimming at V came to 3 bases and at J to 0 bases, leaving 17 bases not matched to a gene. The CDR3 reads CASSGLTGPNAAYQETQYF. In DNA, the CDR3 is TGTGCCAGCAGCGGCCTGACAGGGCCCAACGCAGCGTACCAAGAGACCCAGTACTTC.

V and J are TRBV4-1 and TRBJ1-1; D is perhaps TRBD1 (5 bases). Trimming shortened V by 0 bases and J by 5 bases, and 13 bases separated the two germline ends. This CDR3 is built from 15 residues. Germline V lookup: CDR1 MGHRA, CDR2 YSYEKL. This chain's CDR3 is CASSQDTGGRTEAFF. The CDR3 DNA is TGCGCCAGCAGCCAAGATACAGGAGGGCGGACTGAAGCTTTCTTT.

The chain joins TRBV11-3 to TRBJ2-5; D might be TRBD2 (6 bases). The CDR3 is 14 residues long. Germline CDR1 is SGHNT and CDR2 is YENEEA. V shed 2 bases and J shed 4 bases, with 11 bases lying between them. CDR3 nucleotide sequence: TGTGCCAGCAGCTTAACTAGCTCGTCAGAGACCCAGTACTTC. Translation gives CASSLTSSSETQYF.

The J gene is TRBJ1-5, the V gene TRBV6-2 or TRBV6-3, with a weak D call TRBD1 (5 bases). The V end was cut by 0 bases, the J end by 6 bases, with 12 bases between. Germline CDR1 and CDR2: MNHEY and SVGEGT. The CDR3 runs to 15 residues. CDR3 sequence (DNA): TGTGCCAGCAGTTACTCCAGCGGGGCCGGTCAGCCCCAGCATTTT. Its protein is CASSYSSGAGQPQHF.

This clone has more than one count but fewer than ten. The V and J genes are TRBV5-6 and TRBJ1-2; 7 nucleotides line up with TRBD1. This CDR3 is 15 amino acids long. The germline V gene has CDR1 SGHDT and CDR2 YYEEEE. V was clipped by 0 bases and J by 5 bases; unmatched bases: 7. CDR3 in amino acids: CASSLVGTAQYGYTF. Written as DNA, the CDR3 is TGTGCCAGCAGCTTGGTGGGGACAGCCCAATATGGCTACACCTTC.

The V gene is TRBV7-6, the J gene TRBJ2-1, with D perhaps TRBD1 (5 bases). V lost 2 bases, J lost 0 bases, and 8 bases lay in between. Looked up from germline, CDR1 is SGHVS and CDR2 is FNYEAQ. The CDR3 is 15 residues long. Written as DNA, the CDR3 is TGTGCCAGCAGCTTAATGACAGCCTCCTACAATGAGCAGTTCTTC. It encodes CASSLMTASYNEQFF.

The chain carries TRBV10-3 and TRBJ1-2; TRBD1 matches at 9 bases. The CDR3 extends over 12 amino acids. Germline V CDR1 and CDR2: ENHRY, SYGVKD. The junction had 3 bases not matched to a gene; V was cut back by 10 bases and J by 3 bases. For the CDR3, the DNA is TGTGCCACCACAGGGGGCGACTATGGCTACACCTTC. It is translated as CATTGGDYGYTF.

This chain links TRBV27 with TRBJ1-4; no firm D call. The CDR3 covers 14 residues. V dropped 3 bases and J dropped 7 bases, with 12 bases sitting between them. Looked up from germline, CDR1 is MNHEY and CDR2 is SMNVEV (reference sequence). The CDR3 here is CASSFPTLGEKLFF. CDR3 bases: TGTGCCAGCAGTTTTCCCACTCTCGGTGAAAAACTGTTTTTT.

The rearrangement links TRBV7-9 to TRBJ2-1, with a weak D call TRBD2 (6 bases). The CDR3 contains 14 residues. Germline V gene lookup returns CDR1 SEHNR and CDR2 FQNEAQ (reference sequence). V was clipped by 4 bases and J by 8 bases, with 15 bases between them. CDR3 in amino acids: CASSSAGTLDEQFF. CDR3 bases: TGTGCCAGCAGCTCCGCCGGGACTCTCGATGAGCAGTTCTTC.

The CDR3 bases are TGTGCCAGCAGTTCCAACAGGGCGTTTGGTAATGGCTACACCTTC. Amino acid sequence: CASSSNRAFGNGYTF. V usage is TRBV2 and J usage is TRBJ1-2, with D perhaps matching TRBD1 (6 bases). Germline V gene sequence: CDR1 SNHLY, CDR2 FYNNEI. V shed 5 bases and J shed 6 bases, with 19 bases lying between them. This CDR3 is built from 15 residues.

J is TRBJ1-4 and V is TRBV10-3; weak D call: TRBD1 (5 bases). Germline CDR1 ENHRY, CDR2 SYGVKD. The CDR3 is made up of 13 amino acids. The V gene lost 4 bases and the J gene lost 8 bases, with 11 bases spanning the gap. This CDR3 is CAISGGGDEKLFF. CDR3 sequence (DNA): TGTGCCATCAGTGGTGGGGGGGACGAAAAACTGTTTTTT.

The chain recombines TRBV11-2 with TRBJ2-2, with D possibly TRBD1 on 5 matching bases. Germline V gives CDR1 SGHAT, CDR2 FQNNGV. V gave up 2 bases and J gave up 4 bases, with 11 bases separating them. The CDR3 has 15 residues. DNA for the CDR3: TGTGCCAGCAGCTTATATGCAGGGCTCACCGGGGAGCTGTTTTTT. Translated: CASSLYAGLTGELFF.

This clone was seen a handful of times. The chain links TRBV4-2 to TRBJ1-2; 7 positions agree with TRBD1. The length of the CDR3 is 14 residues. V lost 6 bases and J lost 8; bases outside the gene matches: 12. Germline V gives CDR1 LGHNA, CDR2 YNFKEQ. This CDR3 is CASRESNRGSGYTF. The CDR3 DNA follows: TGTGCCAGCAGAGAATCCAACAGGGGCTCCGGCTACACCTTC.

The chain combines TRBV21-1 with TRBJ1-1. TRBV21-1 is a documented pseudogene. The CDR3 consists of 17 residues. CDR3 region: CASRYFIATQFGTEAFF. CDR3 in DNA: TGTGCCAGCAGATACTTTATAGCTACACAATTCGGCACTGAAGCGTTCTTT.

J is TRBJ2-1 and V is TRBV30; 8 bases are shared with TRBD1. CDR3 length: 15 amino acids. Trimming at V came to 4 bases and at J to 1 base, leaving 6 bases not matched to a gene. CDR1 and CDR2 (germline): GTSNPN, SVGIG (reference sequence). The CDR3 spells CAWTKGTGSYNEQFF. CDR3 sequence (DNA): TGTGCCTGGACCAAAGGGACAGGTTCCTACAATGAGCAGTTCTTC.

V and J are TRBV6-9 and TRBJ2-7; D not resolved. The CDR3 consists of 13 residues. V gave up 2 bases and J gave up 2 bases, with 7 bases separating them. Germline values: CDR1 MNHGY, CDR2 SVAAGI. The CDR3 DNA is TGTGCCAGCAGTTATAACAGACCCTACGAGCAGTACGTC. Its protein product is CASSYNRPYEQYV.

The chain combines TRBV6-5 with TRBJ1-4; D unresolved. This CDR3 spans 12 amino acids. Germline CDR1 reads MNHEY; CDR2 reads SVGAGI. CDR3 nucleotide sequence: TGTGCGGGCAGTTTAGCTAATGAAAAACTGTTTTTT. This translates into CAGSLANEKLFF.

The chain has TRBV5-4 and TRBJ2-2, with a possible D match to TRBD2 (6 bases). This CDR3 is built from 14 residues. Germline V CDR1 and CDR2: SGHNT, YYREEE (reference sequence). V lost 5 bases and J 2 bases, leaving 10 bases between the germline ends. In nucleotides, the CDR3 is TGTGCCAGCAGATGGGACTCTAACACCGGGGAGCTGTTTTTT. Its protein is CASRWDSNTGELFF.

J is TRBJ2-5 and V is TRBV2, with 7 bases lining up with TRBD1. Germline trimming cut 7 bases from V and 1 base from J; bases unmatched to any gene: 6. This CDR3 has 14 amino acids. CDR1 is SNHLY, CDR2 FYNNEI, per germline. The CDR3 reads CASTLTGTQETQYF. CDR3 nucleotides: TGTGCCAGCACCTTGACAGGGACCCAAGAGACCCAGTACTTC.

This chain links TRBV19 with TRBJ2-6, with a tentative D call TRBD2 (6 bases). The CDR3 is 15 residues long. V was trimmed by 5 bases and J by 2 bases, leaving 10 bases between them. The germline V gene has CDR1 LNHDA and CDR2 SQIVND (reference sequence). The CDR3 nucleotides are TGTGCCAGTAGTTCCGGAGGGCCTGGGGCCAACGTCCTGACTTTC. Its translation: CASSSGGPGANVLTF.

This clone was recorded once. This chain connects TRBV7-9 to TRBJ2-5; 10 bases are shared with TRBD2. Germline V gene sequence: CDR1 SEHNR, CDR2 FQNEAQ (reference sequence). This CDR3 comprises 13 residues. After removal of 6 bases from V and 6 bases from J, the junction contained 4 bases not matched to a gene. This CDR3 is CASRAGGKQTQYF. The CDR3 coding sequence is TGTGCCAGCAGAGCGGGGGGGAAGCAGACCCAGTACTTC.

The CDR3, as DNA: TGTGCCAGCAGCCAAGCGTACAGGGGGATGAACACCGGGGAGCTGTTTTTT. This sequence encodes CASSQAYRGMNTGELFF. The chain carries TRBV3-1 (or the pseudogene TRBV3-2) and TRBJ2-2, with 8 bases matching TRBD1. The CDR3 spans 17 residues. CDR1 and CDR2 (germline): LGHDT, YNNKEL (reference sequence). Trimming took 1 base from V and 1 from J; bases not matched to a gene: 5.

In this sample, this clone is medium-sized. The chain combines TRBV3-1 (or the pseudogene TRBV3-2) with TRBJ1-2, with D perhaps TRBD1 (6 bases). The V and J ends lost 4 bases and 4 bases respectively, with 13 bases between them. The CDR3 runs 14 residues. Per germline, CDR1 LGHDT and CDR2 YNNKEL (reference sequence). CDR3 in amino acids: CASSPSGGAYGYTF. The CDR3, as DNA: TGTGCCAGCAGCCCCTCCGGGGGGGCCTATGGCTACACCTTC.

This chain connects TRBV3-1 (or the pseudogene TRBV3-2) to TRBJ2-1; a possible D gene is TRBD1 (5 bases). V was shortened by 2 bases and J by 4 bases, with 6 bases between the two germline ends. CDR3 length equals 13 residues. CDR1 is LGHDT, CDR2 YNNKEL, per germline (reference sequence). CDR3 amino acids: CASSQQGYNEQFF. The DNA of the CDR3 is TGTGCCAGCAGCCAACAGGGTTACAATGAGCAGTTCTTC.

This clone has a single count. This chain uses TRBV24-1 with TRBJ2-7; 9 bases are a match to TRBD1. The CDR3 covers 18 residues. The V gene end was trimmed by 4 bases and the J gene end by 0 bases; junction bases not matched to a gene: 12. CDR1 and CDR2 from the germline V gene are KGHDR and SFDVKD. CDR3 DNA: TGTGCCACCAGTGAAGCGGACAGGGGAGAAATACTCTCCTACGAGCAGTACGTC. Translation: CATSEADRGEILSYEQYV.

The rearrangement joins TRBV6-6 to TRBJ2-7; D is perhaps TRBD1 (6 bases). Trimming stripped 0 bases from V and 2 bases from J, with 8 bases between. The CDR3 covers 14 residues. Germline values: CDR1 MNHNY, CDR2 SVGAGI (reference sequence). Written as DNA, the CDR3 is TGTGCCAGCAGTTACTCCCCAGGGGCCTACGAGCAGTACTTC. Its protein product is CASSYSPGAYEQYF.

The CDR3 loop reads CSVEQTGAQAGANYGYTF. The CDR3 nucleotides read TGCAGCGTCGAACAAACAGGGGCTCAAGCTGGGGCTAACTATGGCTACACCTTC. V and J are TRBV29-1 and TRBJ1-2; 7 nucleotides line up with TRBD1. The CDR3 is 18 residues long. V lost 6 bases, J lost 0 bases, and 19 bases stayed unmatched. Germline V gives CDR1 SQVTM, CDR2 ANQGSEA.